This TCR beta chain was obtained from a study of shared clonotypes between healthy human individuals. Study results and caveats: As a rule, naive subsets had a larger estimated richness than memory subsets. Unshared clonotypes carried lower generation probabilities than those common to all four donors.

TCRdb's copy holds only in-frame clones and misses some; the assay was immunoSEQ multiplex PCR. The repertoire consists of approximately 2.5 million clones, with more than 85% occurring once and the leading ten covering approximately 0.35%. With regard to this clone: Its matching antigen is unknown.

Researchers partitioned CD4+ cells into CD45RA+ naive and CD45RA-negative memory subsets. CDR3 length: 14 amino acids. The V gene lost 2 bases and the J gene lost 1 base, with 9 bases spanning the gap. Germline V gives CDR1 LNHNV, CDR2 YYDKDF (reference sequence). The chain employs TRBV15 and TRBJ2-7, with D uncertain. The receptor was derived from a man younger than 35 in good health. Some clones in this sample may be carry-over from other donors' samples. Sequencing was performed on naive CD4+ T cells from PBMCs. Subset in this sample: CD45RA+ positively selected. CDR3 in amino acids: CATSRLTRSYEQYF. The DNA for the CDR3 is TGTGCCACCAGCAGACTTACACGGTCCTACGAGCAGTACTTC.